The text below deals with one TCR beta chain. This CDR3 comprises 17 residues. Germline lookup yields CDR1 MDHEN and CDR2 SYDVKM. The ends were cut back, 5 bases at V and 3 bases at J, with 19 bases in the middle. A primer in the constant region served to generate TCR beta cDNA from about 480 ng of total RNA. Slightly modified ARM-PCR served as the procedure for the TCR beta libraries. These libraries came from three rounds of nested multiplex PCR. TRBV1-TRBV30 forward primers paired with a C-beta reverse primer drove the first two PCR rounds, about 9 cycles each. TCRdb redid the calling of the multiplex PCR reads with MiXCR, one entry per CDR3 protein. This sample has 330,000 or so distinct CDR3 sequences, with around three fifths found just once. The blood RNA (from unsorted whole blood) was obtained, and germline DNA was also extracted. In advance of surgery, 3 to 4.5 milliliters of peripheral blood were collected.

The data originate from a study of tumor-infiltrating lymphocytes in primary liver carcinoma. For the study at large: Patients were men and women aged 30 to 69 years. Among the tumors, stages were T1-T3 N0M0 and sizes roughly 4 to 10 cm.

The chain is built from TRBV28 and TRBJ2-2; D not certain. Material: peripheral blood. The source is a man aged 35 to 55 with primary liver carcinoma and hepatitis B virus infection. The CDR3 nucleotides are TGTGCCAGCAGTCCCCCACCTCTAGAGCCTGACACCGGGGAGCTGTTTTTT. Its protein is CASSPPPLEPDTGELFF. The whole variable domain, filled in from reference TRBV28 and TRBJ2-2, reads DVKVTQSSRYLVKRTGEKVFLECVQDMDHENMFWYRQDPGLGLRLIYFSYDVKMKEKGDIPEGYSVSREKKERFSLILESASTNQTSMYLCASSPPPLEPDTGELFFGEGSRLTVL.